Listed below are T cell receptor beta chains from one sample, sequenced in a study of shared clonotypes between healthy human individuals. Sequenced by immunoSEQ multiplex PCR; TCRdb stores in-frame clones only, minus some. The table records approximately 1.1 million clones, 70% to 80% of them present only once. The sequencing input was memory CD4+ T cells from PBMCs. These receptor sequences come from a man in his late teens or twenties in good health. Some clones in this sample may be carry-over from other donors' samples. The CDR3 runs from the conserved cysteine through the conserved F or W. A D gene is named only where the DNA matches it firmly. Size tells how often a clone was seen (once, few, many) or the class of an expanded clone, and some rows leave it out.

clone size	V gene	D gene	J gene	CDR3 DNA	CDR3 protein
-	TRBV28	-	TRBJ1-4	TGTGCCAGCAGTTTAATCATCCACTCTGGGGATGAAAAACTGTTTTTT	CASSLIIHSGDEKLFF
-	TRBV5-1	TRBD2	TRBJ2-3	TGCGCCAGCAGCTGGGGACTAGCGGGATTAGATACGCAGTATTTT	CASSWGLAGLDTQYF
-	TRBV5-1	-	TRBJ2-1	TGCGCCAGCAGCTTGGTTAGTCCGGGAGTCGGGGTTGGGGACAATGAGCAGTTCTTC	CASSLVSPGVGVGDNEQFF
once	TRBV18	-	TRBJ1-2	TGTGCCAGCTCACCAAATCTTGGACAGCCCTATGGCTACACCTTC	CASSPNLGQPYGYTF
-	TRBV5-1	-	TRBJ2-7	TGCGCCAGCAGCCTTCGCGACGAGGGTCGGCGGTACTTC	CASSLRDEGRRYF
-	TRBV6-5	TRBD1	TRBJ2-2	TGTGCCAGCAGAATACAGGGGCCCCTCACCGGGGAGCTGTTTTTT	CASRIQGPLTGELFF
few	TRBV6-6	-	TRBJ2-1	TGTGCCAGCAGTCCCCTTCTGGCCCCGAATGAGCAGTTCTTC	CASSPLLAPNEQFF
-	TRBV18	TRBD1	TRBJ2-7	TGTGCCAGCTCACCAACCGATGACAGGGACTACGAGCAGTACTTC	CASSPTDDRDYEQYF
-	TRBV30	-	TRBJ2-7	TGTGCCTGGAGATATGCAGGGGCCTACGAGCAGTACTTC	CAWRYAGAYEQYF
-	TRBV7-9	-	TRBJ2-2	TGTGCCAGCAGCTGGGGATCGGGGCCGAACACCGGGGAGCTGTTTTTT	CASSWGSGPNTGELFF
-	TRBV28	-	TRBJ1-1	TGTGCCAGCAGTTTCGTCCCACAGGATTTTGAAGCTTTCTTT	CASSFVPQDFEAFF
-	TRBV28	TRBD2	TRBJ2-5	TGTGCCAGCAGTTTAAGGACTAGCAACCAAGAGACCCAGTACTTC	CASSLRTSNQETQYF
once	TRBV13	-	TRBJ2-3	TGTGCCAGCAGCTTAGGAAGGCAGTTCACAGATACGCAGTATTTT	CASSLGRQFTDTQYF